This T cell receptor beta chain is drawn from a study of blood T cell repertoires in COVID-19. About the study: Specimens from acute and convalescent COVID-19 originated in the United States, Italy and Spain. T cells, B-cell-depleted T cells, or PBMCs provided the cDNA or gDNA that served as material.

CDR1 is WNHNN, CDR2 SYGVQD, per germline (reference sequence). The V and J ends lost 4 bases and 3 bases respectively, with 6 bases between them. This CDR3 has 13 residues. Per the authors' pipeline: Estimation of nucleated cell counts was performed using reference gene primer amplification. Sequencing was performed with immunoSEQ multiplex PCR; in TCRdb, only in-frame clones are kept and a portion is missing. V, J and clone size are those of that table, while D and trimming were read from the DNA. The data hold 400,000 to 450,000 clones, with 80% to 90% observed a single time. The gene calls are TRBV10-1 and TRBJ1-4; no definite D call. This sequence originates from a woman aged 25 to 39 with active or convalescent COVID-19. Sequencing was carried out using peripheral blood. CDR3 in DNA: TGCGCCAGCAGTGCCCGTGCTAATGAAAAACTGTTTTTT. This gives the protein CASSARANEKLFF.